The entry below gives a single TCR beta chain sequence along with its context. Assay used: immunoSEQ multiplex PCR; TCRdb lists only in-frame clones, some missing. The sample holds about 32,000 clones, more than 90% seen once. The sample comes from a study of monozygotic twins with cystic fibrosis. V shed 2 bases and J shed 0 bases, with 7 bases lying between them. Germline V gene lookup returns CDR1 SEHNR and CDR2 FQNEAQ (reference sequence). This CDR3 region has 15 residues. Sequenced input: blood. This clonotype was obtained from a girl aged 2 to 10 with cystic fibrosis. The chain carries TRBV7-9 and TRBJ1-4; no clear D gene. CDR3 coding DNA: TGTGCCAGCAGCTTAACAGATGCAACTAATGAAAAACTGTTTTTT. Amino acids: CASSLTDATNEKLFF.